This T cell receptor (beta chain) was sequenced in a study of T-cell reconstitution after alpha-beta-depleted transplantation in children. Overall study results and limits: The high TCRbeta diversity at day 60 in some patients came from surviving recipient T cells and thymic progenitors. Several hundred rapidly expanded clones from non-depleted graft cells reportedly supplied alpha-beta T cells about two months post-transplant. The main origin of T-cell counts and diversity one year after transplant was newly produced T cells.

The library targeted TCRbeta and was prepared with unique molecular identifiers. TCRdb passed the PCR reads through MiXCR, listing each CDR3 protein once. The sample lists roughly 490,000 distinct CDR3 sequences, roughly 10% occurring once. Comments on this clonotype: Its matching antigen is unknown.

Germline V CDR1 and CDR2: DFQATT, SNEGSKA (reference sequence). CDR3 size: 14 residues. V lost 6 bases and J 7 bases, leaving 18 bases between the germline ends. The receptor comes from a female patient under 10 years old who had a stem cell transplant for aplastic anemia, so the T cells may come from the graft donor. The sample in question was PBMCs, mostly from graft donor cells, obtained 180 days after TCRalphabeta/CD19-depleted stem cell transplant. The chain joins TRBV20-1 to TRBJ2-2, with D tentatively TRBD2 (6 bases). The DNA for the CDR3 is TGCAGTGCGGGAAAGACTAGAGTGGACGGGGAGCTGTTTTTT. Translation: CSAGKTRVDGELFF.